Listed below are T cell receptor beta chains from one sample, sequenced in a study of prognosis after radiotherapy for stage I lung cancer. A single record per CDR3 protein comes from TCRdb applying MiXCR to the multiplex PCR reads. Among approximately 25,000 distinct CDR3 sequences, roughly two fifths were seen once, and the ten largest hold roughly 21%. The source material was PBMCs, sampled before or after stereotactic body radiation therapy (not recorded which). These TCRs come from a donor of 50 years or more with non-small cell lung cancer. CDR3s leave out the opening cysteine and the closing phenylalanine or tryptophan. The order of the fields is J gene, CDR3 length, V gene, clone size, CDR3 protein. Size values are once, few and many counts, or a class for expanded clones, and some rows have none.

j_call: TRBJ1-6
cdr3_length: 16
v_call: TRBV20-1
clone_size: many
cdr3_aa: SARDIWAGAPPNSPLH

j_call: TRBJ1-4
cdr3_length: 13
v_call: TRBV5-4
clone_size: many
cdr3_aa: ASSLELGPNEKLF

j_call: TRBJ2-1
cdr3_length: 11
v_call: TRBV14
clone_size: many
cdr3_aa: ASSLGSYGEQF

j_call: TRBJ2-7
cdr3_length: 11
v_call: TRBV20-1
clone_size: many
cdr3_aa: SAEGLAVYEQY

j_call: TRBJ2-3
cdr3_length: 13
v_call: TRBV15
clone_size: few
cdr3_aa: ATSRDRHRGGAQY

j_call: TRBJ2-2
cdr3_length: 14
v_call: TRBV5-4
clone_size: NA
cdr3_aa: ASSPRDMANTGEPF

j_call: TRBJ2-3
cdr3_length: 12
v_call: TRBV2
clone_size: many
cdr3_aa: ASSPSGSTDTQY

j_call: TRBJ2-7
cdr3_length: 14
v_call: TRBV30
clone_size: many
cdr3_aa: ACQPLSGDSPYEQY

j_call: TRBJ1-5
cdr3_length: 13
v_call: TRBV7-2
clone_size: NA
cdr3_aa: ASIHGQGAFQPQH

j_call: TRBJ1-2
cdr3_length: 10
v_call: TRBV6-2/TRBV6-3
clone_size: NA
cdr3_aa: AVGGKFYGYT

j_call: TRBJ2-3
cdr3_length: 15
v_call: TRBV9
clone_size: NA
cdr3_aa: ASSGEIRRRTTDTQY

j_call: TRBJ1-3
cdr3_length: 12
v_call: TRBV28
clone_size: NA
cdr3_aa: ASALGGRGNTIY

j_call: TRBJ2-2
cdr3_length: 13
v_call: TRBV10-3
clone_size: many
cdr3_aa: AISGSGLNTGELF

j_call: TRBJ1-2
cdr3_length: 13
v_call: TRBV27
clone_size: many
cdr3_aa: ASSFSGERDRGYT

j_call: TRBJ2-1
cdr3_length: 13
v_call: TRBV5-1
clone_size: medium-sized
cdr3_aa: ASSLTSGIYNEQF

j_call: TRBJ2-7
cdr3_length: 17
v_call: TRBV27
clone_size: few
cdr3_aa: ASSLEGYLAGPSSYEQY

j_call: TRBJ1-2
cdr3_length: 11
v_call: TRBV6-2/TRBV6-3
clone_size: NA
cdr3_aa: ANKGDGVYGYT

j_call: TRBJ2-1
cdr3_length: 14
v_call: TRBV24-1
clone_size: many
cdr3_aa: ATSDFSLDVYNEQF

j_call: TRBJ1-1
cdr3_length: 12
v_call: TRBV12-3/TRBV12-4
clone_size: NA
cdr3_aa: ASSPEGENTEAF

j_call: TRBJ2-3
cdr3_length: 10
v_call: TRBV12-3/TRBV12-4
clone_size: NA
cdr3_aa: ASSFATDTQY

j_call: TRBJ2-7
cdr3_length: 10
v_call: TRBV7-3
clone_size: many
cdr3_aa: ASSPSGPEQY

j_call: TRBJ2-3
cdr3_length: 10
v_call: TRBV18
clone_size: NA
cdr3_aa: ASSYPVEKRY

j_call: TRBJ1-6
cdr3_length: 12
v_call: TRBV30
clone_size: NA
cdr3_aa: AWRKPGPNSPLH

j_call: TRBJ2-7
cdr3_length: 10
v_call: TRBV12-3/TRBV12-4
clone_size: many
cdr3_aa: ASSPSMYEQY

j_call: TRBJ2-5
cdr3_length: 11
v_call: TRBV2
clone_size: many
cdr3_aa: ASRPFLQETQY

j_call: TRBJ1-2
cdr3_length: 13
v_call: TRBV14
clone_size: many
cdr3_aa: ASSQVYEASYGYT

j_call: TRBJ1-2
cdr3_length: 14
v_call: TRBV5-1
clone_size: NA
cdr3_aa: ASSSWTQQGRSGYT

j_call: TRBJ1-3
cdr3_length: 12
v_call: TRBV20-1
clone_size: NA
cdr3_aa: SARRPSSGNTIY

j_call: TRBJ2-2
cdr3_length: 13
v_call: TRBV5-1
clone_size: many
cdr3_aa: ASSLGGGDTGELF

j_call: TRBJ2-5
cdr3_length: 13
v_call: TRBV2
clone_size: many
cdr3_aa: ASSEDQGAEETQY

j_call: TRBJ2-5
cdr3_length: 12
v_call: TRBV24-1
clone_size: many
cdr3_aa: ATSDTGGGETQY

j_call: TRBJ2-1
cdr3_length: 13
v_call: TRBV9
clone_size: NA
cdr3_aa: ASSSRDSPYNYQF

j_call: TRBJ2-3
cdr3_length: 12
v_call: TRBV12-3/TRBV12-4
clone_size: many
cdr3_aa: ASSLSQTTDTQY

j_call: TRBJ2-7
cdr3_length: 12
v_call: TRBV12-3/TRBV12-4
clone_size: medium-sized
cdr3_aa: ASSSRTDFYEQY

j_call: TRBJ2-1
cdr3_length: 13
v_call: TRBV6-2/TRBV6-3
clone_size: many
cdr3_aa: ASSWGGSGYNEQF

j_call: TRBJ2-1
cdr3_length: 12
v_call: TRBV3-1
clone_size: many
cdr3_aa: ASSIAGGEDEQF

j_call: TRBJ2-7
cdr3_length: 14
v_call: TRBV11-2
clone_size: NA
cdr3_aa: ASSSLIAGPLLEQY

j_call: TRBJ2-7
cdr3_length: 14
v_call: TRBV9
clone_size: many
cdr3_aa: ASSVARGTSDSEQY

j_call: TRBJ2-7
cdr3_length: 15
v_call: TRBV28
clone_size: NA
cdr3_aa: ASSLSWGGRSSYEQY

j_call: TRBJ1-1
cdr3_length: 13
v_call: TRBV6-2/TRBV6-3
clone_size: NA
cdr3_aa: ASSGPETGPTEAF

j_call: TRBJ2-7
cdr3_length: 13
v_call: TRBV20-1
clone_size: many
cdr3_aa: SATNRGGSSYEQY

j_call: TRBJ2-3
cdr3_length: 10
v_call: TRBV7-2
clone_size: NA
cdr3_aa: ASSLGADTQY

j_call: TRBJ2-5
cdr3_length: 13
v_call: TRBV5-6
clone_size: NA
cdr3_aa: ASSLQGGRLDTQY

j_call: TRBJ2-1
cdr3_length: 13
v_call: TRBV5-4
clone_size: many
cdr3_aa: ASSSSGRAVHEQF

j_call: TRBJ1-3
cdr3_length: 14
v_call: TRBV6-7
clone_size: NA
cdr3_aa: ASSYGQGGYGNTIY

j_call: TRBJ2-7
cdr3_length: 10
v_call: TRBV20-1
clone_size: many
cdr3_aa: SAREGSDEQY

j_call: TRBJ2-5
cdr3_length: 12
v_call: TRBV6-5
clone_size: many
cdr3_aa: ASRTRTGGATQY

j_call: TRBJ2-3
cdr3_length: 14
v_call: TRBV7-9
clone_size: NA
cdr3_aa: ASSSQGSPGTDTQY

j_call: TRBJ2-7
cdr3_length: 17
v_call: TRBV6-2/TRBV6-3
clone_size: NA
cdr3_aa: ASSYSIAGGPRRGNEQY